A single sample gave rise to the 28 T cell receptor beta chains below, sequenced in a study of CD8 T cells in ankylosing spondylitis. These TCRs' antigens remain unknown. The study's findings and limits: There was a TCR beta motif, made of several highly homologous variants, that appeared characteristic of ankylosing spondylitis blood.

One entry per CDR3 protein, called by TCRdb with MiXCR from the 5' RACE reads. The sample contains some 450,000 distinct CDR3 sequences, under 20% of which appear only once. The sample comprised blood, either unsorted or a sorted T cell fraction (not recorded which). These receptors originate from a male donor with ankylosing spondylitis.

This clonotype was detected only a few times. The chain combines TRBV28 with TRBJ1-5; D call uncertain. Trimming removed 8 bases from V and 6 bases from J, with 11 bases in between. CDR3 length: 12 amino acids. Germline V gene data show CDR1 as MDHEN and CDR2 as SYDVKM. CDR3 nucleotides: TGTGCCAGCGATTTCTCGATTCAGCCCCAGCATTTT. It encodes CASDFSIQPQHF. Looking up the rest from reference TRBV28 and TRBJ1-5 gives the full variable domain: DVKVTQSSRYLVKRTGEKVFLECVQDMDHENMFWYRQDPGLGLRLIYFSYDVKMKEKGDIPEGYSVSREKKERFSLILESASTNQTSMYLCASDFSIQPQHFGDGTRLSIL.

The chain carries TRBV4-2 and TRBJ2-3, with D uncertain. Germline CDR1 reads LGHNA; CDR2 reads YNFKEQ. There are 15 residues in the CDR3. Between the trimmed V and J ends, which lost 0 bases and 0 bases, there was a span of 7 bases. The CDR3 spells CASSQDSSSTDTQYF. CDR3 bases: TGTGCCAGCAGCCAAGATTCGAGCAGCACAGATACGCAGTATTTT.

The CDR3 region is CASSFLRSSYNEQFF. CDR3 in DNA: TGTGCCAGCAGCTTCCTAAGAAGCTCCTACAATGAGCAGTTCTTC. This chain connects TRBV7-9 to TRBJ2-1, with D uncertain. The germline V and J ends were trimmed by 3 bases and 0 bases, with 9 bases remaining between them. There are 15 residues in the CDR3. The germline gives CDR1 SEHNR, CDR2 FQNEAQ (reference sequence).

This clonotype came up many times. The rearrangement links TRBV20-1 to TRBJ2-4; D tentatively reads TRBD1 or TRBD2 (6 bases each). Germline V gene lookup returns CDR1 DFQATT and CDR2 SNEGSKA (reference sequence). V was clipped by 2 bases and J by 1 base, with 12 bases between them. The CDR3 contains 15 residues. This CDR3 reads CSARTQGLAKNIQYF. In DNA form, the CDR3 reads TGCAGTGCTAGAACACAGGGACTGGCCAAAAACATTCAGTACTTC.

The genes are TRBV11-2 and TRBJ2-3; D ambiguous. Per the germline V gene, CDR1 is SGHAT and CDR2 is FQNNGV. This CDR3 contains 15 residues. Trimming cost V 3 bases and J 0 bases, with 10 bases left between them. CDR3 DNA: TGTGCCAGCAGCTTTGGCAGGCAAAGCACAGATACGCAGTATTTT. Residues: CASSFGRQSTDTQYF.

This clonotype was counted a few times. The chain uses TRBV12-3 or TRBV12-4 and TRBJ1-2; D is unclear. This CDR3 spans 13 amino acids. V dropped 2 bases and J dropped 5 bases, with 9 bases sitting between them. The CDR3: CASSLPPIYGYTF. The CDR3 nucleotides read TGTGCCAGCAGTTTACCCCCCATATATGGCTACACCTTC.

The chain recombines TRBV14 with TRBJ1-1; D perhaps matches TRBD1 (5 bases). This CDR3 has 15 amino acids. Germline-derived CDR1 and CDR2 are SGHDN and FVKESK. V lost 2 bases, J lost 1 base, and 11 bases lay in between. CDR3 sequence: CASSQLRTPNTEAFF. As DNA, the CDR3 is TGTGCCAGCAGCCAACTACGGACACCGAACACTGAAGCTTTCTTT.

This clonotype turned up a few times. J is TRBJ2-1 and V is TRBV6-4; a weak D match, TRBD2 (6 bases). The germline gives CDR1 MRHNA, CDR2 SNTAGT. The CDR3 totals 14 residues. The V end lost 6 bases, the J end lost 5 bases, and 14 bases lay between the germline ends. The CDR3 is CASSPRGKDNEQFF. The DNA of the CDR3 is TGTGCCAGCAGCCCCCGGGGGAAGGACAATGAGCAGTTCTTC.

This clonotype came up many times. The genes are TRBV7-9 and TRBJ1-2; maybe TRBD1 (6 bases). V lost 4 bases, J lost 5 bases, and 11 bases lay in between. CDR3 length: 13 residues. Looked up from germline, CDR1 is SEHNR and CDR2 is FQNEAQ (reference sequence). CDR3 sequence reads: CASSSGQLYGYTF. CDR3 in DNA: TGTGCCAGCAGCTCCGGACAGCTATATGGCTACACCTTC.

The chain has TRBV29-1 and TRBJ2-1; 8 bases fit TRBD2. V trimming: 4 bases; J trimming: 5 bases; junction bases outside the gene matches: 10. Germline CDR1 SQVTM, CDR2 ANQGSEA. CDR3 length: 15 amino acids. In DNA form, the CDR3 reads TGCAGCGTTGTCCTCCCGGGACTAGGGCACAATGAGCAGTTCTTC. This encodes CSVVLPGLGHNEQFF.

The CDR3: CASSLDLYEAFF. CDR3 coding DNA: TGTGCCAGCAGTTTGGACCTATATGAAGCTTTCTTT. The chain is built from TRBV12-3 or TRBV12-4 and TRBJ1-1; no clear D. The CDR3 has 12 residues. Trimming took off 3 bases at V and 7 bases at J, with 9 bases between the two ends.

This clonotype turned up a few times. CDR3 DNA sequence: TGCAGTGCTAGAGATCTAGGAAAGTTAAGAGAGACCCAGTACTTC. It yields the protein CSARDLGKLRETQYF. The V and J genes are TRBV20-1 and TRBJ2-5, with D unclear. This CDR3 comprises 15 residues. V lost 0 bases, J lost 4 bases, and 15 bases lay in between. Germline V gene sequence: CDR1 DFQATT, CDR2 SNEGSKA (reference sequence).

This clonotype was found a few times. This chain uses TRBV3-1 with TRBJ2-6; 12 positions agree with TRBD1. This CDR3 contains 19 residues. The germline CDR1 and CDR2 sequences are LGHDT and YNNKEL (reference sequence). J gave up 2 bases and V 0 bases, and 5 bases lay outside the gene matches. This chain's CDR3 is CASSQDSGTGGPGANVLTF. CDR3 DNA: TGTGCCAGCAGCCAAGATAGTGGGACAGGGGGCCCTGGGGCCAACGTCCTGACTTTC.

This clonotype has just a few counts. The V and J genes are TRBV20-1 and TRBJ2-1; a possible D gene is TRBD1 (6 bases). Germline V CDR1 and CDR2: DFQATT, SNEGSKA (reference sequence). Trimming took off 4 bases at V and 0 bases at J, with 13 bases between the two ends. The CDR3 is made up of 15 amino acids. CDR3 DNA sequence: TGCAGTGCTAAACGGGACACCTCCTCCTACAATGAGCAGTTCTTC. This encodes CSAKRDTSSYNEQFF.

The chain's CDR3 is CSVATRRGYEQYF. The CDR3 DNA follows: TGCAGCGTTGCAACTAGGCGAGGCTACGAGCAGTACTTC. The chain carries TRBV29-1 and TRBJ2-7; D possibly corresponds to TRBD2 (5 bases). Trimming removed 4 bases from V and 3 bases from J, with 13 bases in between. The CDR3 length is 13 residues. The germline CDR1 and CDR2 sequences are SQVTM and ANQGSEA.

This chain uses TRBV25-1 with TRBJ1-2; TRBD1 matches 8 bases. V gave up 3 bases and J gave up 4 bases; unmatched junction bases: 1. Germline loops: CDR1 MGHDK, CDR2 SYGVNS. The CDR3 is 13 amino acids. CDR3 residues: CASSEDRAYGYTF. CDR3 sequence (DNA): TGTGCCAGCAGTGAGGACAGGGCCTATGGCTACACCTTC.

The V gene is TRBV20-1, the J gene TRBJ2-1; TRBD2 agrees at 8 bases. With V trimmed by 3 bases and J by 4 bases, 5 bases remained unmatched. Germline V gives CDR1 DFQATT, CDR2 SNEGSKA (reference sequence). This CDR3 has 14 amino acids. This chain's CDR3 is CSASRLAGYNEQFF. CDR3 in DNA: TGCAGTGCTAGCAGGCTAGCGGGTTACAATGAGCAGTTCTTC.

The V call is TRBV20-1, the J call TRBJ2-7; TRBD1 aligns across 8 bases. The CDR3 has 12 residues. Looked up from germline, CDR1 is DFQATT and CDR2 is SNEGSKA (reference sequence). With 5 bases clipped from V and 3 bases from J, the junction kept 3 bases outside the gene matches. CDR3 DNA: TGCAGTGCTCAGGACAGGGTCTACGAGCAGTACTTC. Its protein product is CSAQDRVYEQYF.

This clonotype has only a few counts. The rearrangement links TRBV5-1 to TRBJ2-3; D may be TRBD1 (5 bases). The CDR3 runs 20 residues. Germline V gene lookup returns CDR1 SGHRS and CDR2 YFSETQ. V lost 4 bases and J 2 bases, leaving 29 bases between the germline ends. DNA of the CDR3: TGCGCCAGCAGCCAGGGTGACAGCCTCGGAACTTTCACTGTCACAGATACGCAGTATTTT. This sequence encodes CASSQGDSLGTFTVTDTQYF.

The CDR3: CASTHYQGAAFF. In DNA, the CDR3 is TGTGCCAGCACCCACTACCAAGGGGCCGCTTTCTTT. The chain is built from TRBV6-2 or TRBV6-3 and TRBJ1-1; tentative D call: TRBD1 (5 bases). Deletions cut 7 bases from V and 11 bases from J, with 17 bases between. CDR1 is MNHEY, CDR2 SVGEGT, per germline. CDR3 length: 12 residues.

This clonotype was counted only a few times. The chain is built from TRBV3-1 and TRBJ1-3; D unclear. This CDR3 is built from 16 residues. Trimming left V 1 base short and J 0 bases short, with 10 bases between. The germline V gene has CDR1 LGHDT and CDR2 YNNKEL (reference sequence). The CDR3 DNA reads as TGTGCCAGCAGCCAAGTGAGGACTCACTCTGGAAACACCATATATTTT. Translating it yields CASSQVRTHSGNTIYF.

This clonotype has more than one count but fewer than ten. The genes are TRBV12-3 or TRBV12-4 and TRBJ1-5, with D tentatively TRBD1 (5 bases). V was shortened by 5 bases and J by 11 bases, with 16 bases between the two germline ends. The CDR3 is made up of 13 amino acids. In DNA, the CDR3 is TGTGCCAGCAGTCCCGGACGGGGCTGGACCCAGCATTTT. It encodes CASSPGRGWTQHF.

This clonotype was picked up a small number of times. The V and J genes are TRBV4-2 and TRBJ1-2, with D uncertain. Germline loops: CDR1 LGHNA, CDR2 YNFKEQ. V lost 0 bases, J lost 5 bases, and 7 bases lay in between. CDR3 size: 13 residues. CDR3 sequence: CASSQDLGYGYTF. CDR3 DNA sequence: TGTGCCAGCAGCCAAGATTTAGGTTATGGCTACACCTTC.

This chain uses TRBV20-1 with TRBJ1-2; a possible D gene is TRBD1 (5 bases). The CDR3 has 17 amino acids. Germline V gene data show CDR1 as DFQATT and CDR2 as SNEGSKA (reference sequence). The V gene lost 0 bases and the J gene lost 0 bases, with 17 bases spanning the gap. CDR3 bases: TGCAGTGCTAGAGATGCGGGGGGGACCTCTTCTAACTATGGCTACACCTTC. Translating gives CSARDAGGTSSNYGYTF.

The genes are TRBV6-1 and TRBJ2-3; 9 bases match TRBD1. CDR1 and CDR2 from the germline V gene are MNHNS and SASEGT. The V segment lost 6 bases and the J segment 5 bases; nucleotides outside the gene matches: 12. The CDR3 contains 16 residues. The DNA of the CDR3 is TGTGCCAGCAGCATAGGGACAGGGCCTTCTGGAGATACGCAGTATTTT. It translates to CASSIGTGPSGDTQYF.

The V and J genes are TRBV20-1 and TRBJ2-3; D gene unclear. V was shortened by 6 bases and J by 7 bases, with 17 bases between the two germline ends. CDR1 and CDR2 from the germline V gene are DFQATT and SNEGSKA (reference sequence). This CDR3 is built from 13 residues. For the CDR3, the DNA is TGCAGTGCGGAAGGCGCCGGATCTAATACGCAGTATTTT. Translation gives CSAEGAGSNTQYF.

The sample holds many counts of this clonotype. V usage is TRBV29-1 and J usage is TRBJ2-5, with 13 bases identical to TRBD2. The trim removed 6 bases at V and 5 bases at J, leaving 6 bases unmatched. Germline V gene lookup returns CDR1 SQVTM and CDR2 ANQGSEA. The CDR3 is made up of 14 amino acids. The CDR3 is CSVGTSGIAETQYF. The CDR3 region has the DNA TGCAGCGTCGGGACTAGCGGGATCGCGGAGACCCAGTACTTC.

The CDR3 coding sequence is TGTGCCAGCAGTGCGGGACAGGGGACTGCGGGCCACACCATATATTTT. This gives the protein CASSAGQGTAGHTIYF. V is TRBV12-3 or TRBV12-4 and J is TRBJ1-3; 10 nucleotides align to TRBD1. The CDR3 sequence is 16 residues long. V shed 5 bases, J shed 8 bases, and the junction held 12 bases outside the gene matches.